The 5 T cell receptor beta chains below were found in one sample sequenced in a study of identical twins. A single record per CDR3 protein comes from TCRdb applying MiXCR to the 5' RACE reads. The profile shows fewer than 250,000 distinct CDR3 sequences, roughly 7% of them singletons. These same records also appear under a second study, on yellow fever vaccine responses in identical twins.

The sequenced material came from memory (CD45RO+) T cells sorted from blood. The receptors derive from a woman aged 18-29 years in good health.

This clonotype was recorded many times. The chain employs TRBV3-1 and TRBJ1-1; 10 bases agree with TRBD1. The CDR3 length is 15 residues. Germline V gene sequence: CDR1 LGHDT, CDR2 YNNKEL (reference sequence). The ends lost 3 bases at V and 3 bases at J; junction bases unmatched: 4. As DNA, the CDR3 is TGTGCCAGCAGCCACGACAGGGGGCCGTACACTGAAGCTTTCTTT. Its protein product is CASSHDRGPYTEAFF.

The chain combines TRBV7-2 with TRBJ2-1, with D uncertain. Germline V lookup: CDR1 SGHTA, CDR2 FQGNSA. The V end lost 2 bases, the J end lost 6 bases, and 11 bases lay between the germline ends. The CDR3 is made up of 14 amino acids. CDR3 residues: CASSLSVVPNEQFF. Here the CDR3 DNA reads TGTGCCAGCAGCTTAAGTGTAGTTCCCAATGAGCAGTTCTTC.

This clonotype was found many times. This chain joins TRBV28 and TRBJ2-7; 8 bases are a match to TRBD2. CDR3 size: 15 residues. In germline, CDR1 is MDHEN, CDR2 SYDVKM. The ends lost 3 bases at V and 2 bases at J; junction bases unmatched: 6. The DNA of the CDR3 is TGTGCCAGCAGTTTCGGGAGGGGGGCTACCTACGAGCAGTACTTC. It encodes CASSFGRGATYEQYF.

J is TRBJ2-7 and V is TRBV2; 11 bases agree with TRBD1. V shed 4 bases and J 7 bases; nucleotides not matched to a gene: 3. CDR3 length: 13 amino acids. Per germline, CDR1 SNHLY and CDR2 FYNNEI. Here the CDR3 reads CASSADRGLEQYF. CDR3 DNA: TGTGCCAGCAGTGCGGACAGGGGGCTGGAGCAGTACTTC.

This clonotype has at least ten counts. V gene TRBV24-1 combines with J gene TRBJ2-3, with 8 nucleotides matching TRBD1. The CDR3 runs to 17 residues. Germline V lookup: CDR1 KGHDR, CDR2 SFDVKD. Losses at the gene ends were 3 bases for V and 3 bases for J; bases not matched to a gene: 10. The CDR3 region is CATSDPSLTGDTDTQYF. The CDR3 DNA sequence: TGTGCCACCAGTGATCCGTCCCTGACAGGGGATACAGATACGCAGTATTTT.